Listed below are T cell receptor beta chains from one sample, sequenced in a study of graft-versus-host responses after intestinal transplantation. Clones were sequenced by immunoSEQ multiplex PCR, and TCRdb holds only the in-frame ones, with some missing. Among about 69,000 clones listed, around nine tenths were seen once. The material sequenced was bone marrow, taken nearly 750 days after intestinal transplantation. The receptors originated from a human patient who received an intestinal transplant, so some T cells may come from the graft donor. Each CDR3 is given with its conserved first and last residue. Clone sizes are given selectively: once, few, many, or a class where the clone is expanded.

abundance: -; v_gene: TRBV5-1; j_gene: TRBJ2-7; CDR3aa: CASSTTTRPGYEQYF
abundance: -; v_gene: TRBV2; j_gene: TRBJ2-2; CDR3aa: CASRPGTDNTGELFF
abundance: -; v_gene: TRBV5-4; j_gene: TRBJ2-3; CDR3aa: CASGRRDRENTQYF
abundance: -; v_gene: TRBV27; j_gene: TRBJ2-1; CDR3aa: CASGTIGYNEQFF
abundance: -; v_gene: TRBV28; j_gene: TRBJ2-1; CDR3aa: CASSLRGVAVGLEQFF
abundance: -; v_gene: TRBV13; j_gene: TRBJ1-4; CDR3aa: CASSLSTDIKGPENEKLFF
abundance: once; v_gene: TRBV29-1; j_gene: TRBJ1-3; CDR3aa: CSVRGRSGNTIYF
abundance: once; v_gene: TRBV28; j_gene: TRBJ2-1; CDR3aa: CASSPYSGGHNEQFF
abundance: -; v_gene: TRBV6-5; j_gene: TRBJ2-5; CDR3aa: CASSAPSAGTETQYF
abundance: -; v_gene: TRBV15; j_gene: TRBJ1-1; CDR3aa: CATSMRRAPGPEAFF
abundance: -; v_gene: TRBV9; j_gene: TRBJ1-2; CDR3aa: CASTPRLGPSYYGYTF
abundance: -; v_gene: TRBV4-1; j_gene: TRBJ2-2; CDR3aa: CASSQDTTGSGELFF
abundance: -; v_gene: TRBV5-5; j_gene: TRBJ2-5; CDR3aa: CASSLEPQETQYF
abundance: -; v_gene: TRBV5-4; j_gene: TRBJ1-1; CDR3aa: CASSATWNTEAFF